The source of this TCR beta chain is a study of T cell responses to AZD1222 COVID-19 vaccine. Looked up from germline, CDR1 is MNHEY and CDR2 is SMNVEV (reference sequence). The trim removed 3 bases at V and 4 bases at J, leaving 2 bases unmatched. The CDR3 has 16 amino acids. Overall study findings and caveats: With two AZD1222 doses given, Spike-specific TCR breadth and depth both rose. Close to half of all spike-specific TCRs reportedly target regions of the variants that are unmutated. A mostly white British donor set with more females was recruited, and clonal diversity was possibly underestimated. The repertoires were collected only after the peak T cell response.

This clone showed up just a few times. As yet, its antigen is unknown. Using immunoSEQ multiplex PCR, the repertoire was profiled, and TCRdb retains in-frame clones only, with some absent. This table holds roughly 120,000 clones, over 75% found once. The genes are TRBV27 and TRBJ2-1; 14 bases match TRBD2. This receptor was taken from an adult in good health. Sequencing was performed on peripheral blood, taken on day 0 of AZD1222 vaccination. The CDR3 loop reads CASSLTSGRVYNEQFF. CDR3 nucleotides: TGTGCCAGCAGTTTGACTAGCGGGAGGGTATACAATGAGCAGTTCTTC.